This TCR beta chain was profiled in a study of shared clonotypes between healthy human individuals. Study-wide results and caveats: It was anticipated that sequencing depth would influence how many clonotypes donors shared.

Adult Caucasians living in Nashville, Tennessee made up all of the donors. Evenly divided among several immunoSEQ plates was the genomic DNA of each subset. Method: immunoSEQ multiplex PCR; TCRdb's copy keeps in-frame clones and lacks some. In the table there are about 560,000 clones, around 78% of which are singletons. The CDR3 loop spans 16 amino acids. V lost 5 bases and J lost 3, with 17 bases in between. The V gene's germline CDR1 is LNHDA and CDR2 SQIVND (reference sequence). As to this clone: Antigen unknown.

The clonotype comes from a woman in her thirties or forties in good health. Some clones in this sample may be carry-over from other donors' samples. The chain is built from TRBV19 and TRBJ2-1; maybe TRBD2 (6 bases). The sequenced material came from PBMCs. CDR3: CASSEPGTPGYNEQFF. As DNA, the CDR3 is TGTGCCAGTAGTGAACCCGGGACTCCCGGCTACAATGAGCAGTTCTTC.